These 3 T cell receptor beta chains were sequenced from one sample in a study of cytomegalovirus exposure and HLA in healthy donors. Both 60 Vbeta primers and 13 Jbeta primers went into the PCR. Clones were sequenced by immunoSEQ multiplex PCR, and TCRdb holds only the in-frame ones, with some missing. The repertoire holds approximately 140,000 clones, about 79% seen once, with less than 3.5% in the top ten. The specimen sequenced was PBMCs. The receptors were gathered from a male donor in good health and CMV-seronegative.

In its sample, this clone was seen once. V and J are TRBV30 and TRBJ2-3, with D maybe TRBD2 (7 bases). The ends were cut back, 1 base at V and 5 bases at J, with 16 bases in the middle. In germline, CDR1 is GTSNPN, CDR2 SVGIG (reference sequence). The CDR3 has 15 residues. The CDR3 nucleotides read TGTGCCTGGAGTGAAGGGGGGGTTGTTGAAGATACGCAGTATTTT. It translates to CAWSEGGVVEDTQYF. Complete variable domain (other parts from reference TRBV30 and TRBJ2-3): SQTIHQWPATLVQPVGSPLSLECTVEGTSNPNLYWYRQAAGRGLQLLFYSVGIGQISSEVPQNLSASRPQDRQFILSSKKLLLSDSGFYLCAWSEGGVVEDTQYFGPGTRLTVL.

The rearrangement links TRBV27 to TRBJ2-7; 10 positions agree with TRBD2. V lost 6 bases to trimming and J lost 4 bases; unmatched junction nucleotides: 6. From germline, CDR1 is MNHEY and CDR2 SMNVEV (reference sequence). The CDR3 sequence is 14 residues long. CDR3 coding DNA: TGTGCCAGCAGGATAGCGGGAGGAAAGTACGAGCAGTACTTC. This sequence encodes CASRIAGGKYEQYF.

The DNA of the CDR3 is TGTGCCAGCAGGACTGGCCCCCATCAGCCCCAGCATTTT. Translated, it gives CASRTGPHQPQHF. This rearrangement joins TRBV6-5 to TRBJ1-5; D gene uncertain. Trimming stripped 6 bases from V and 5 bases from J, with 11 bases between. CDR3 length: 13 amino acids. CDR1 and CDR2 from the germline V gene are MNHEY and SVGAGI.